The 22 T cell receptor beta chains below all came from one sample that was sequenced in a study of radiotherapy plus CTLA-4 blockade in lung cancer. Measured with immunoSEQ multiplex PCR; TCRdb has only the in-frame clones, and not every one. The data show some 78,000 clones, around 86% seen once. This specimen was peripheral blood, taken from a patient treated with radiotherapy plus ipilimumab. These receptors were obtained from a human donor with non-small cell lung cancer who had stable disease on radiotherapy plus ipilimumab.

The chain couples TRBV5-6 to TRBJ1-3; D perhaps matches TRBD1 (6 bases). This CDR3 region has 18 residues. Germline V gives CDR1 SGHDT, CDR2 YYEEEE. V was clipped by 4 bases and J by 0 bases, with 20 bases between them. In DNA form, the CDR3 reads TGTGCCAGCAGCCTCGTCCACCGCACAGGGTCCTCTGGAAACACCATATATTTT. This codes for CASSLVHRTGSSGNTIYF.

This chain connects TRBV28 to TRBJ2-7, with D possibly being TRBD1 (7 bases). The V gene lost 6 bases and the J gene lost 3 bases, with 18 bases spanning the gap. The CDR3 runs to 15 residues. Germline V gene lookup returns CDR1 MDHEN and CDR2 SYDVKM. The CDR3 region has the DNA TGTGCCAGCAGGGCCCAGGGGCAGGGGGGCTACGAGCAGTACTTC. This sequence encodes CASRAQGQGGYEQYF.

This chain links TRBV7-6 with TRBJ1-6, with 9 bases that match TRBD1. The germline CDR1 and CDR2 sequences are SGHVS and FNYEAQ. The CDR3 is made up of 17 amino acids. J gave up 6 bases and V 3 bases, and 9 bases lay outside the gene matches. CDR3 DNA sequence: TGTGCCAGCAGCTTCGCTCCGGGACAGGGCCCTAATTCACCCCTCCACTTT. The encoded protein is CASSFAPGQGPNSPLHF.

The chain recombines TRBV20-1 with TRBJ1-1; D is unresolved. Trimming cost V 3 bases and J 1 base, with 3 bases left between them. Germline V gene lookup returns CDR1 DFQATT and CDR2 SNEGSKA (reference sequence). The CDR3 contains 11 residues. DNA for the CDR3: TGCAGTGCTAGGGGGAACACTGAAGCTTTCTTT. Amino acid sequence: CSARGNTEAFF.

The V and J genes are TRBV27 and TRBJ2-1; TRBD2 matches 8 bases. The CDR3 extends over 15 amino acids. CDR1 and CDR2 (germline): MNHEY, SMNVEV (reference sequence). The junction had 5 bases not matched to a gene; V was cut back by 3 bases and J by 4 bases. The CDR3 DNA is TGTGCCAGCAGTTTCCGGCGGGAGGCATACAATGAGCAGTTCTTC. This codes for CASSFRREAYNEQFF.

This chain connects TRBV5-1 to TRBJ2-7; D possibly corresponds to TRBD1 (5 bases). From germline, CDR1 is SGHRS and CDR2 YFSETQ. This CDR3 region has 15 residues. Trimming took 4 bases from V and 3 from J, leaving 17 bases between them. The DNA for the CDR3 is TGCGCCAGCAGCATCGGTGACAGTGAGATCTACGAGCAGTACTTC. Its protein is CASSIGDSEIYEQYF.

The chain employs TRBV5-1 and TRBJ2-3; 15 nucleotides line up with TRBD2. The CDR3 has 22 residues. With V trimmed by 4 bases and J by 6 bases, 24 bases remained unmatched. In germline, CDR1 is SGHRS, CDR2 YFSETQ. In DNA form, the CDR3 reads TGCGCCAGCAGCAGTCCCGGGACATTTACGCCCGGGACTAGCGGGAGGAGGGATACGCAGTATTTT. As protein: CASSSPGTFTPGTSGRRDTQYF.

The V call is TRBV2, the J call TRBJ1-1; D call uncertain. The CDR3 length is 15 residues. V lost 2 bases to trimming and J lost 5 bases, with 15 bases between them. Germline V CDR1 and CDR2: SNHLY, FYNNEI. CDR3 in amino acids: CASSEKSRGKTEAFF. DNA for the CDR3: TGTGCCAGCAGTGAAAAGTCCCGGGGAAAGACTGAAGCTTTCTTT. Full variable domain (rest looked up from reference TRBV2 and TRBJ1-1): EPEVTQTPSHQVTQMGQEVILRCVPISNHLYFYWYRQILGQKVEFLVSFYNNEISEKSEIFDDQFSVERPDGSNFTLKIRSTKLEDSAMYFCASSEKSRGKTEAFFGQGTRLTVV.

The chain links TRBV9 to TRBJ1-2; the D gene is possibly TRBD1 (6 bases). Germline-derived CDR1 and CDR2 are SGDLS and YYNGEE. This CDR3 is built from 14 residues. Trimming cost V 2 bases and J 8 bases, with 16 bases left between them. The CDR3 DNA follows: TGTGCCAGCAGCGTTAGGGCGGCAGGGGAGGGCTACACCTTC. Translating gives CASSVRAAGEGYTF.

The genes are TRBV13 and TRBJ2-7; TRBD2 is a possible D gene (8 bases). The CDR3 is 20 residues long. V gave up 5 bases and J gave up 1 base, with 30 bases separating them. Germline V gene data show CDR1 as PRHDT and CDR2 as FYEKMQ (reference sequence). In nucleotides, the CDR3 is TGTGCCAGCAGCCCCGGGAGGGGACAGTTAATGAAAGTTGGATCCTACGAGCAGTACTTC. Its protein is CASSPGRGQLMKVGSYEQYF.

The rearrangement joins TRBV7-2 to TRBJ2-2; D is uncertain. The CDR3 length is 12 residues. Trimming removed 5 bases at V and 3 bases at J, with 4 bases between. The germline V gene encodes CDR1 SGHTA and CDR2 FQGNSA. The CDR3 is CASSTYTGELFF. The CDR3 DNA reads TGTGCCAGCAGCACCTACACCGGGGAGCTGTTTTTT.

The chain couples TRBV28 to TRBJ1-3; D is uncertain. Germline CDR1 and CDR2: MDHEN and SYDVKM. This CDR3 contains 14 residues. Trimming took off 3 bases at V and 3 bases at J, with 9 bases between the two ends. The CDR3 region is CASSFSLDGNTIYF. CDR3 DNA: TGTGCCAGCAGTTTCTCCCTGGATGGAAACACCATATATTTT.

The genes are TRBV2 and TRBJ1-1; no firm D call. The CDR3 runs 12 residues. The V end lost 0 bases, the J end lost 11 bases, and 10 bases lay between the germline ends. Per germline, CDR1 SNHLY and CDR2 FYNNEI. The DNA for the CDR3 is TGTGCCAGCAGTGAAGCGACCAGTAGGGCTTTCTTT. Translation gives CASSEATSRAFF.

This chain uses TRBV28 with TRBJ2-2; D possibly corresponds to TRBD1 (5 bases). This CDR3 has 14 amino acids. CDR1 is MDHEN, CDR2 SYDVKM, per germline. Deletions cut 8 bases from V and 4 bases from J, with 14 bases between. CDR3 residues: CASRWGEVTGELFF. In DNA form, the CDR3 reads TGTGCCAGCCGGTGGGGCGAGGTCACCGGGGAGCTGTTTTTT. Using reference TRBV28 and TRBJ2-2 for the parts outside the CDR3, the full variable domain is DVKVTQSSRYLVKRTGEKVFLECVQDMDHENMFWYRQDPGLGLRLIYFSYDVKMKEKGDIPEGYSVSREKKERFSLILESASTNQTSMYLCASRWGEVTGELFFGEGSRLTVL.

CDR3 nucleotides: TGCGCCAGCAGCACGAATCGTCTCGCAACTAATGAAAAACTGTTTTTT. As protein: CASSTNRLATNEKLFF. This rearrangement joins TRBV5-1 to TRBJ1-4, with D uncertain. This CDR3 region has 16 residues. V was clipped by 4 bases and J by 0 bases, with 13 bases between them. Looked up from germline, CDR1 is SGHRS and CDR2 is YFSETQ. Full variable domain (outside the CDR3, taken from reference TRBV5-1 and TRBJ1-4): KAGVTQTPRYLIKTRGQQVTLSCSPISGHRSVSWYQQTPGQGLQFLFEYFSETQRNKGNFPGRFSGRQFSNSRSEMNVSTLELGDSALYLCASSTNRLATNEKLFFGSGTQLSVL.

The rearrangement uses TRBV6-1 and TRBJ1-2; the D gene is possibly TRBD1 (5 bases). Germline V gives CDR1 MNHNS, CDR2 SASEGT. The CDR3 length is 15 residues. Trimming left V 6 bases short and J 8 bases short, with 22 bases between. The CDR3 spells CASRSGGTGQGGYTF. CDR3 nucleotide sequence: TGTGCCAGCAGATCCGGTGGGACGGGTCAAGGGGGCTACACCTTC.

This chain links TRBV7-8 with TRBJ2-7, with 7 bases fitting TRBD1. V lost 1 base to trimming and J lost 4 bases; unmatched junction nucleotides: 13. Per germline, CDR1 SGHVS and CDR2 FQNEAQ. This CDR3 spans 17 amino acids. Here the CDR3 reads CASSLEPSTGLKYEQYF. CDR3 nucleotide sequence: TGTGCCAGCAGCTTAGAACCCTCGACAGGGTTAAAGTACGAGCAGTACTTC. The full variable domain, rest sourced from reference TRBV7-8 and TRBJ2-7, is GAGVSQSPRYKVAKRGQDVALRCDPISGHVSLFWYQQALGQGPEFLTYFQNEAQLDKSGLPSDRFFAERPEGSVSTLKIQRTQQEDSAVYLCASSLEPSTGLKYEQYFGPGTRLTVT.

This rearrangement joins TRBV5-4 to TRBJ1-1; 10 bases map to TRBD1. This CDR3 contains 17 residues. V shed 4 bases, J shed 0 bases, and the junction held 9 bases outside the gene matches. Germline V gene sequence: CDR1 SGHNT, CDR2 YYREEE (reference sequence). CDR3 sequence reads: CASSRSGTGDMNTEAFF. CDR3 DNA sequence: TGTGCCAGCAGCCGGTCCGGGACAGGGGACATGAACACTGAAGCTTTCTTT.

In DNA, the CDR3 is TGTGCCAGCAGTCCACCGGGACAGGGGAAACGGAACACTGAAGCTTTCTTT. It is translated as CASSPPGQGKRNTEAFF. J is TRBJ1-1 and V is TRBV28, with 10 bases that match TRBD1. The CDR3 extends over 17 amino acids. Germline values: CDR1 MDHEN, CDR2 SYDVKM. V was clipped by 5 bases and J by 1 base; unmatched bases: 10.

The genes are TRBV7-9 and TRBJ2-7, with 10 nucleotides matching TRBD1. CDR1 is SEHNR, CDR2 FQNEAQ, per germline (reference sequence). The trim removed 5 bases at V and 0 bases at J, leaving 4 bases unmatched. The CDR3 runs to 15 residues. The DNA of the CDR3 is TGTGCCAGCAGCGACCGGGACAGGGGCTCCTACGAGCAGTACTTC. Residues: CASSDRDRGSYEQYF. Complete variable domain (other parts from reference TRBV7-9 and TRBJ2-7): DTGVSQNPRHKITKRGQNVTFRCDPISEHNRLYWYRQTLGQGPEFLTYFQNEAQLEKSRLLSDRFSAERPKGSFSTLEIQRTEQGDSAMYLCASSDRDRGSYEQYFGPGTRLTVT.

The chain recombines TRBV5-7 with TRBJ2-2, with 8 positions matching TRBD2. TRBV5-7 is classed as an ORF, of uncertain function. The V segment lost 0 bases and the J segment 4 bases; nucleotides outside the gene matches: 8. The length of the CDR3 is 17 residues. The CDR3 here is CASSLDNGRVSTGELFF. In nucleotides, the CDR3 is TGTGCCAGCAGCTTGGATAACGGGAGGGTGAGCACCGGGGAGCTGTTTTTT.

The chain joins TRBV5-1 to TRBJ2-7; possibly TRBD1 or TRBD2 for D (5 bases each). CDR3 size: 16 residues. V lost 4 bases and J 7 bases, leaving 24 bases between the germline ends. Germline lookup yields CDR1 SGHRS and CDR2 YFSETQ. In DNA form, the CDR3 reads TGCGCCAGCAGCCCGAGACAGCGTCCGGGGCCGGTAGAGCAGTACTTC. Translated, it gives CASSPRQRPGPVEQYF.